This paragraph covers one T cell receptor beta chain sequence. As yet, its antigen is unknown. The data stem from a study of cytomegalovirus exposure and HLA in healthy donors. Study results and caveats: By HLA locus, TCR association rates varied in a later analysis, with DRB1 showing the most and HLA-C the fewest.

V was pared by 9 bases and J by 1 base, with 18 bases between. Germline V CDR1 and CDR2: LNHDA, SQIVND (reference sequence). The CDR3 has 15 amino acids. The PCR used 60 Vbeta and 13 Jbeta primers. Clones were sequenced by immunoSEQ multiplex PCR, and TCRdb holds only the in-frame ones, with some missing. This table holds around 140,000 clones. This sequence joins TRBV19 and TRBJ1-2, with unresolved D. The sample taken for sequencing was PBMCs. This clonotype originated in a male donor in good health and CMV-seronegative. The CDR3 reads CASRPRDTDNYGYTF. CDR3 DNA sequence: TGTGCCAGCCGACCTCGTGACACCGATAACTATGGCTACACCTTC.